A selection of T cell receptor beta chains follows, all from one sample in a study of cytomegalovirus exposure and HLA in healthy donors. Repertoires were generated with immunoSEQ multiplex PCR, while TCRdb's copy carries only in-frame clones and drops some. Altogether tens of thousands of clones are present, approximately 80% being singletons, with the ten largest covering about 23%. Sample: PBMCs. The receptor source for this set is a woman in her forties or fifties in good health and CMV-seropositive. CDR3s include the opening cysteine and the closing phenylalanine or tryptophan. A D gene is named only where the DNA matches it firmly. Size is omitted from some rows. Given values are once, few, many or a class for expanded clones.

TRBD2,TRBV6-4,once,TRBJ2-1,TGTGCCAGCAGTGACAACGGGGGAGGGTACAATGAGCAGTTCTTC,CASSDNGGGYNEQFF
-,TRBV7-8,-,TRBJ2-1,TGTGCCAGCAGCTTACATCCGACTATTATAACTAATGAGCAGTTCTTC,CASSLHPTIITNEQFF
-,TRBV5-1,-,TRBJ1-1,TGCGCCAGCAGCTTGGGGGTAGGGGGGAACACTGAAGCTTTCTTT,CASSLGVGGNTEAFF
-,TRBV7-6,-,TRBJ1-1,TGTGCCAGCAGCTCCGCTTCAGGGCGACTTAACACTGAAGCTTTCTTT,CASSSASGRLNTEAFF
-,TRBV10-1,-,TRBJ2-7,TGCGCCAGACAAGACAGGTCCTACGAGCAGTACTTC,CARQDRSYEQYF
-,TRBV5-6,-,TRBJ1-2,TGTGCCAGCACCCTCGGTCGTAATGGCTACACCTTC,CASTLGRNGYTF
TRBD1,TRBV9,-,TRBJ2-7,TGTGCCAGCAGCGTAGGGCAGGGGGCCTCCTACGAGCAGTACTTC,CASSVGQGASYEQYF
TRBD2,TRBV18,-,TRBJ2-3,TGTGCCAGCTCCTCTCTAGTTAAGCGGGAGAGCACAGATACGCAGTATTTT,CASSSLVKRESTDTQYF
TRBD1,TRBV7-9,few,TRBJ1-1,TGTGCCAGCAGCCCTGGACAGGGGAACACTGAAGCTTTCTTT,CASSPGQGNTEAFF
-,TRBV9,few,TRBJ2-7,TGTGCCAGCAGCGTAAGTCTGGAGTCGGCGCAAACCTACGAGCAGTACTTC,CASSVSLESAQTYEQYF
-,TRBV7-9,few,TRBJ1-5,TGTGCCAGCAGCTCAGGGTGGGGTAATCAGCCCCAGCATTTT,CASSSGWGNQPQHF
-,TRBV5-5,-,TRBJ1-2,TGTGCCAGCAGCTTGACAGCTTTCTATGGCTACACCTTC,CASSLTAFYGYTF
-,TRBV7-8,-,TRBJ1-5,TGTGCCAGCAGCTTACGGGAGAATCAGCCCCAGCATTTT,CASSLRENQPQHF
TRBD2,TRBV9,once,TRBJ2-1,TGTGCCAGCAGCGTCGGGAGGATCACCTACAATGAGCAGTTCTTC,CASSVGRITYNEQFF
-,TRBV15,once,TRBJ2-7,TGTGCCACCAGCAGAGACAGGGGTTACTACGAGCAGTACTTC,CATSRDRGYYEQYF
TRBD1,TRBV18,-,TRBJ1-6,TGTGCCAGCTCACCACCGCCGGGACAGGGACCATTTAGGGGAACCATTAATTCACCCCTCCACTTT,CASSPPPGQGPFRGTINSPLHF
-,TRBV4-1,-,TRBJ1-1,TGCGCCAGCAGCCAAGTAGGGCAGGGTGGAACTGAAGCTTTCTTT,CASSQVGQGGTEAFF
TRBD1,TRBV2,-,TRBJ1-2,TGTGCCAGCGGGACAGGATTTTATGGCTACACCTTC,CASGTGFYGYTF
TRBD2,TRBV27,-,TRBJ2-1,TGTGCCAGCAGTTTAGGCCTAGCGGGCTTTTACAATGAGCAGTTCTTC,CASSLGLAGFYNEQFF
-,TRBV5-1,once,TRBJ2-1,TGCGCCAGCGATACAGGGTTGACCTACAATGAGCAGTTCTTC,CASDTGLTYNEQFF
-,TRBV5-1,-,TRBJ1-2,TGCGCCAGCAGCTTGGCCCAGGGCAATGGCTACACCTTC,CASSLAQGNGYTF
TRBD1,TRBV5-1,-,TRBJ2-6,TGCGCCAGCAGCTTGGGACAGGGGGTAATCGGGGCCAACGTCCTGACTTTC,CASSLGQGVIGANVLTF
-,TRBV11-2,-,TRBJ1-6,TGTGCCAGCAGCGAGCCGGCAGGGGCTAGAAGACATTCACCCCTCCACTTT,CASSEPAGARRHSPLHF
-,TRBV13,-,TRBJ2-1,TGTGCCAGCAGCTTACACGCAAGCCTCGATGAGCAGTTCTTC,CASSLHASLDEQFF
TRBD1,TRBV6-6,-,TRBJ1-5,TGTGCCAGCACCATACAGGGGGTCCAGCCCCAGCATTTT,CASTIQGVQPQHF
-,TRBV11-2,few,TRBJ2-3,TGTGCCAGCAGGAGCGAGGGGGAAACGCAGTATTTT,CASRSEGETQYF
-,TRBV29-1,-,TRBJ1-2,TGCAGCGTTAAGACAGGTCCCTATGGCTACACCTTC,CSVKTGPYGYTF
-,TRBV30,-,TRBJ1-1,TGTGCCTGCCCCCGTTGTGAAGCTTTCTTT,CACPRCEAFF
-,TRBV5-6,-,TRBJ1-3,TGTGCCAGCAGCTTGGGACCGGGCTCTGGAAACACCATATATTTT,CASSLGPGSGNTIYF
-,TRBV4-2,-,TRBJ1-1,TGTGCCAGCAGCCAAGGTATTAGGGGAGGGGTCCAAGAAGCTTTCTTT,CASSQGIRGGVQEAFF
TRBD1,TRBV18,-,TRBJ2-7,TGTGCCAGCTCATGGACCGGGACAGGCGGCGAGCAGTACTTC,CASSWTGTGGEQYF
-,TRBV19,-,TRBJ2-1,TGTGCCAGTAGTAGCGAAGGGACAGCGGGGGTCTCCTACAATGAGCAGTTCTTC,CASSSEGTAGVSYNEQFF
-,TRBV18,once,TRBJ1-5,TGTGCCAGCTCACCACGGGCGGGGCCCCAGCATTTT,CASSPRAGPQHF
TRBD1,TRBV2,-,TRBJ1-5,TGTGCCAGCAGTTTACAGGGGAAAGCCAATCAGCCCCAGCATTTT,CASSLQGKANQPQHF
-,TRBV6-5,few,TRBJ1-5,TGTGCCAGCAGTTACTATATCGGGGTTCAGCCCCAGCATTTT,CASSYYIGVQPQHF
TRBD1,TRBV11-1,few,TRBJ1-4,TGTGCCAGCAGCCGTTTCCGGGACAGGGCTGAAAAACTGTTTTTT,CASSRFRDRAEKLFF
-,TRBV30,-,TRBJ2-7,TGTGCCTGGAGTGAACAAAGCTCCTACGAGCAGTACTTC,CAWSEQSSYEQYF
-,TRBV30,-,TRBJ2-1,TGTGCCTGGAGTGGGGCCGGGAATGATGAGCAGTTCTTC,CAWSGAGNDEQFF
TRBD2,TRBV19,-,TRBJ2-2,TGTGCCAGTAGGGGACTAGGGTATACCGGGGAGCTGTTTTTT,CASRGLGYTGELFF
-,TRBV6-6,few,TRBJ1-5,TGTGCCAGCAGTGTCCCAGGGGTGGGCAATCAGCCCCAGCATTTT,CASSVPGVGNQPQHF
TRBD2,TRBV6-5,-,TRBJ2-7,TGTGCCAGCACCCAGAAGGCTAGCGGGGGGCAAGAGCAGTACTTC,CASTQKASGGQEQYF
-,TRBV27,-,TRBJ1-5,TGTGCCAGCAGCCCTGGACAGCCTAGATATCCTCAGCCCCAGCATTTT,CASSPGQPRYPQPQHF
-,TRBV13,once,TRBJ1-1,TGTGCCAGCAGCTTTACCCGCGTGAACACTGAAGCTTTCTTT,CASSFTRVNTEAFF
-,TRBV30,-,TRBJ1-2,TGTGCCTGGAGTCCGGGTGGCGGCTACACCTTC,CAWSPGGGYTF
-,TRBV5-6,few,TRBJ2-4,TGTGCCAGCAGCGCCCGTCAGGGCTGGGCCAAAAACATTCAGTACTTC,CASSARQGWAKNIQYF
TRBD1,TRBV2,few,TRBJ1-6,TGTGCCAGCAGTGAAAGACAGGGGGCTTCACCCCTCCACTTT,CASSERQGASPLHF
-,TRBV5-1,-,TRBJ2-3,TGCGCCAGCAGCTCCCCCGGGGGTACCGGCACAGATACGCAGTATTTT,CASSSPGGTGTDTQYF
TRBD1,TRBV19,once,TRBJ1-2,TGTGCCAGTAGTATAGCCTGGACAGGGAACTATGGCTACACCTTC,CASSIAWTGNYGYTF
TRBD1,TRBV18,-,TRBJ1-5,TGTGCCAGCTCACCTGGACAGGGGTTTGATCAGCCCCAGCATTTT,CASSPGQGFDQPQHF
TRBD1,TRBV25-1,-,TRBJ1-4,TGTGCCAGCAGTGAAGTGACAGGGGGGGTTGATGAAAAACTGTTTTTT,CASSEVTGGVDEKLFF
-,TRBV27,-,TRBJ2-7,TGTGCCAGCAGTTTTGCACAGGCCACCTACGAGCAGTACTTC,CASSFAQATYEQYF
TRBD2,TRBV30,few,TRBJ2-5,TGTGCCTGGAGTGTAGGCGGGGGTGGGGAGACCCAGTACTTC,CAWSVGGGGETQYF
TRBD1,TRBV5-5,once,TRBJ1-1,TGTGCCAGCAGCTTTCAGGGGGCTGAAGCTTTCTTT,CASSFQGAEAFF
-,TRBV21-1,-,TRBJ2-3,TGTGCCAGCAGCAAAGGGACAGTACAAGGTACGCAGTATTTT,CASSKGTVQGTQYF
-,TRBV30,-,TRBJ1-1,TGTGCCTGGAGTGTAAAACAGGAGGGCACTGAAGCTTTCTTT,CAWSVKQEGTEAFF
-,TRBV5-1,-,TRBJ2-7,TGCGCCAGCAGCCCAGACAACTCCTACGAGCAGTACTTC,CASSPDNSYEQYF
TRBD2,TRBV11-2,once,TRBJ2-1,TGTGCCAGCAGCTTATGGGGCGGGAGCTTAAATAATGAGCAGTTCTTC,CASSLWGGSLNNEQFF
-,TRBV7-6,-,TRBJ2-5,TGTGCCAGCAGCTCGAGGATCGGACAGTCGGAGACCCAGTACTTC,CASSSRIGQSETQYF
TRBD2,TRBV2,-,TRBJ2-3,TGTGCCAGCAGTGCCGGTAGCGGGAGGATTAGCACAGATACGCAGTATTTT,CASSAGSGRISTDTQYF